This entry features one T cell receptor (beta chain) sequence. Its antigen is still unknown. This record belongs to a study of long-term antiretroviral therapy in people with HIV. Study-wide results and limits: HIV repertoires covered narrower CDR3 length ranges than controls did. Repertoire composition at all time points was dominated by clones that had expanded before ART.

CDR3 size: 19 residues. Trimming shortened V by 7 bases and J by 0 bases, and 22 bases separated the two germline ends. The germline CDR1 and CDR2 sequences are SGHTA and FQGNSA. It was version v3.0 of the immunoSEQ assay that was run at survey level. Clones were sequenced by immunoSEQ multiplex PCR, and TCRdb holds only the in-frame ones, with some missing. The repertoire holds tens of thousands of clones, about 85% seen once, with roughly 4.8% in the top ten. The chain links TRBV7-2 to TRBJ2-6, with D unclear. The sequencing here drew on unsorted PBMCs, taken approximately 2.9 years before starting antiretroviral therapy. The sequence was collected from a woman younger than 45 with HIV. The CDR3 DNA is TGTGCCAGCATCACCGGGCCGCCTGCCCTTATCTCTGGGGCCAACGTCCTGACTTTC. Translating it yields CASITGPPALISGANVLTF.